These 17 T cell receptor beta chains were all obtained from the same sample, sequenced in a study of spatial heterogeneity in lung cancer. The time point is: sample taken at primary tumor resection. In each case, whole RNA from tumor, nontumor lung or frozen PBMC was sequenced unsorted. Each CDR3 protein gets one entry after TCRdb re-called the 5' RACE reads with MiXCR. The sample carries tens of thousands of distinct CDR3 sequences, roughly 9.5% recorded once. This specimen consisted of PBMCs, obtained at surgery. These receptors were obtained from a male donor with early-stage non-small cell lung cancer.

The chain uses TRBV3-1 and TRBJ2-7; D gene ambiguous. This CDR3 spans 11 amino acids. Germline assignment: CDR1 LGHDT and CDR2 YNNKEL (reference sequence). Trimming cost V 1 base and J 4 bases, with 2 bases left between them. The CDR3 here is CASSQVYEQYF. Here the CDR3 DNA reads TGTGCCAGCAGCCAAGTTTACGAGCAGTACTTC.

This chain connects TRBV29-1 to TRBJ2-7, with D unclear. Trimming left V 5 bases short and J 0 bases short, with 14 bases between. The CDR3 is 14 amino acids. The V gene's germline CDR1 is SQVTM and CDR2 ANQGSEA. CDR3 bases: TGCAGCGTTTGTGACATGGGAAACTCCTACGAGCAGTACTTC. This sequence encodes CSVCDMGNSYEQYF.

This clonotype turned up a few times. The chain uses TRBV20-1 and TRBJ2-3; D perhaps matches TRBD2 (6 bases). The CDR3 extends over 15 amino acids. Germline values: CDR1 DFQATT, CDR2 SNEGSKA (reference sequence). Trimming left V 5 bases short and J 1 base short, with 16 bases between. CDR3 coding DNA: TGCAGTGCTCCCGGGGGAGCGGAGGGCACAGATACGCAGTATTTT. This translates into CSAPGGAEGTDTQYF.

There are a few counts of this clonotype. The chain recombines TRBV3-1 with TRBJ2-3, with D possibly called TRBD1 or TRBD2 (5 bases each). CDR3 length: 17 residues. Trimming removed 5 bases from V and 4 bases from J, with 22 bases in between. CDR1 is LGHDT and CDR2 is YNNKEL in the germline V gene (reference sequence). CDR3 sequence: CASSFGTGPLTPDTQYF. The CDR3 DNA is TGTGCCAGCAGCTTTGGCACGGGACCCCTAACCCCAGATACGCAGTATTTT.

This clonotype was counted between two and nine times. This rearrangement joins TRBV6-6 to TRBJ2-7; 7 bases fit TRBD2. The trim removed 5 bases at V and 0 bases at J, leaving 10 bases unmatched. In germline, CDR1 is MNHNY, CDR2 SVGAGI (reference sequence). This CDR3 region has 16 residues. Written as DNA, the CDR3 is TGTGCCAGCAGTCCCAGGGCTAGCGGATACTCCTACGAGCAGTACTTC. It translates to CASSPRASGYSYEQYF.

Concerning this clonotype itself: A read error may explain this, as a much larger clone is one base away. This rearrangement joins TRBV20-1 to TRBJ2-7, with TRBD2 identical over 10 bases. The germline gives CDR1 DFQATT, CDR2 SNEGSKA (reference sequence). The length of the CDR3 is 14 residues. The DNA of the CDR3 is TGCAGTGCTAGCAGACTAGCGGGCCGCTACGACCAGTACTTC. Translating it yields CSASRLAGRYDQYF.

This chain connects TRBV4-2 to TRBJ1-2; D unresolved. Trimming took off 5 bases at V and 4 bases at J, with 17 bases between the two ends. The germline CDR1 and CDR2 sequences are LGHNA and YNFKEQ. The length of the CDR3 is 15 residues. The CDR3 bases are TGTGCCAGCAGCAGAGGGTCCGGGGAAGGCTATGGCTACACCTTC. It codes for CASSRGSGEGYGYTF.

This clonotype was seen more than once but under ten times. This rearrangement joins TRBV30 to TRBJ2-7, with D maybe TRBD1 (6 bases). Between the trimmed V and J ends, which lost 0 bases and 6 bases, there was a span of 12 bases. Germline lookup yields CDR1 GTSNPN and CDR2 SVGIG (reference sequence). This CDR3 is built from 13 residues. The chain's CDR3 is CAWSVATGGEQYF. The CDR3 DNA is TGTGCCTGGAGTGTTGCGACAGGCGGCGAGCAGTACTTC.

This clonotype occurred many times. The chain couples TRBV12-3 or TRBV12-4 to TRBJ2-1, with 8 bases aligning to TRBD2. The CDR3 totals 14 residues. The junction had 4 bases not matched to a gene; V was cut back by 5 bases and J by 4 bases. In DNA form, the CDR3 reads TGTGCCAGCAGTCTCGTAGCGGGGTACAATGAGCAGTTCTTC. It encodes CASSLVAGYNEQFF.

Only a few counts were recorded for this clonotype. The rearrangement links TRBV5-1 to TRBJ2-2; D remains unclear. Germline CDR1 SGHRS, CDR2 YFSETQ. Trimming removed 1 base from V and 1 base from J, with 17 bases in between. The CDR3 totals 18 residues. This CDR3 is CASSLSWSGPLNTGELFF. CDR3 DNA sequence: TGCGCCAGCAGCTTGTCTTGGTCCGGGCCCCTGAACACCGGGGAGCTGTTTTTT.

This clonotype was seen repeatedly, ten times or more. The chain has TRBV20-1 and TRBJ2-1; D uncertain. Per germline, CDR1 DFQATT and CDR2 SNEGSKA (reference sequence). This CDR3 contains 13 residues. V lost 0 bases to trimming and J lost 6 bases, with 9 bases between them. CDR3 DNA: TGCAGTGCTAGAGATAACCGAGCCAATGAGCAGTTCTTC. Amino acids: CSARDNRANEQFF.

In its sample, this clonotype was seen a few times. The chain carries TRBV11-2 and TRBJ2-5, with TRBD2 identical over 7 bases. Germline V gene sequence: CDR1 SGHAT, CDR2 FQNNGV. The CDR3 length is 11 residues. The J segment lost 5 bases and the V segment lost 6 bases, leaving 0 bases of the junction unmatched. The CDR3 region is CASRRGETQYF. The CDR3 DNA reads TGTGCCAGCAGGCGGGGGGAGACCCAGTACTTC.

J is TRBJ2-2 and V is TRBV5-1, with 10 bases lining up with TRBD2. The germline V gene encodes CDR1 SGHRS and CDR2 YFSETQ. Unmatched junction bases numbered 7, after V lost 4 bases and J lost 4 bases. The CDR3 is 16 amino acids. CDR3 nucleotide sequence: TGCGCCAGCAGCATACCACTAGCGGGATCCACCGGGGAGCTGTTTTTT. Protein product: CASSIPLAGSTGELFF. Full variable domain (outside the CDR3, taken from reference TRBV5-1 and TRBJ2-2): KAGVTQTPRYLIKTRGQQVTLSCSPISGHRSVSWYQQTPGQGLQFLFEYFSETQRNKGNFPGRFSGRQFSNSRSEMNVSTLELGDSALYLCASSIPLAGSTGELFFGEGSRLTVL.

This clonotype was picked up many times. The chain links TRBV4-2 to TRBJ2-7; D unresolved. Trimming shortened V by 1 base and J by 0 bases, and 13 bases separated the two germline ends. The germline gives CDR1 LGHNA, CDR2 YNFKEQ. CDR3 length: 16 residues. The chain's CDR3 is CASSQVIGTSSYEQYF. CDR3 bases: TGTGCCAGCAGCCAAGTTATTGGCACCAGCTCCTACGAGCAGTACTTC.

V usage is TRBV11-2 and J usage is TRBJ2-1; D is undetermined. Germline V gene sequence: CDR1 SGHAT, CDR2 FQNNGV. The ends were cut back, 4 bases at V and 3 bases at J, with 7 bases in the middle. This CDR3 comprises 13 residues. The CDR3 DNA is TGTGCCAGCAGCTCCCGAGTCTACAATGAGCAGTTCTTC. As protein: CASSSRVYNEQFF.

This clonotype has ten or more counts. This chain's CDR3 is CASSQVGTASQLFF. CDR3 sequence (DNA): TGTGCCAGCAGCCAAGTGGGGACAGCCTCCCAGCTGTTTTTT. V and J are TRBV3-1 and TRBJ2-2; 7 bases are shared with TRBD1. Germline V lookup: CDR1 LGHDT, CDR2 YNNKEL (reference sequence). J was trimmed by 12 bases and V by 1 base; bases with no gene match: 8. The CDR3 runs 14 residues. Filled out from reference TRBV3-1 and TRBJ2-2, the complete variable domain reads DTAVSQTPKYLVTQMGNDKSIKCEQNLGHDTMYWYKQDSKKFLKIMFSYNNKELIINETVPNRFSPKSPDKAHLNLHINSLELGDSAVYFCASSQVGTASQLFFGEGSRLTVL.

This clonotype was seen repeatedly, ten times or more. J is TRBJ2-3 and V is TRBV7-2; the D gene is possibly TRBD2 (7 bases). There are 16 residues in the CDR3. Per germline, CDR1 SGHTA and CDR2 FQGNSA. The V gene lost 5 bases and the J gene lost 5 bases, with 20 bases spanning the gap. This chain's CDR3 is CASSPWGAGAGDTQYF. CDR3 nucleotides: TGTGCCAGCAGCCCCTGGGGGGCGGGGGCGGGAGATACGCAGTATTTT.